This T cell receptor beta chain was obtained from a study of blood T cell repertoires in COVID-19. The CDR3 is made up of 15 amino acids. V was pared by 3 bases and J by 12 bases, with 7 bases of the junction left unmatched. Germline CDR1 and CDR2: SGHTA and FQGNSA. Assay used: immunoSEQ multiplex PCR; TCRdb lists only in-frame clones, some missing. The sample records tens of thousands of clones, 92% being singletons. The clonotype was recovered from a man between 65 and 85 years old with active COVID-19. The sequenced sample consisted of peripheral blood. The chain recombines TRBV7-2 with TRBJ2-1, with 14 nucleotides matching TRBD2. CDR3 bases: TGTGCCAGCAGCTTCACCCCCGGACTAGCGGGAGGGCAGTTCTTC. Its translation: CASSFTPGLAGGQFF.